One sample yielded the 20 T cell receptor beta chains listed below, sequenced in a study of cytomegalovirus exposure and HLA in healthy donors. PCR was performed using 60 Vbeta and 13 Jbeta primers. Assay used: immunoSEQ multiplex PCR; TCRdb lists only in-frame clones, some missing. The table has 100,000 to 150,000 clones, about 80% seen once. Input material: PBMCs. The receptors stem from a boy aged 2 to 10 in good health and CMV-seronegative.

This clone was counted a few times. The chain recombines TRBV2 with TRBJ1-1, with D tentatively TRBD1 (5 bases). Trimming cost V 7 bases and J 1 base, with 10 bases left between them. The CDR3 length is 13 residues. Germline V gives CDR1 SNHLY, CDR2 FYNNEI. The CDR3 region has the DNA TGTGCCAGCACCGTTCAGGGGAACACTGAAGCTTTCTTT. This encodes CASTVQGNTEAFF. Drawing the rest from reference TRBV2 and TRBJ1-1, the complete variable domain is EPEVTQTPSHQVTQMGQEVILRCVPISNHLYFYWYRQILGQKVEFLVSFYNNEISEKSEIFDDQFSVERPDGSNFTLKIRSTKLEDSAMYFCASTVQGNTEAFFGQGTRLTVV.

The CDR3 DNA sequence: TGTGCCAGCAGCCTTTTAGCGGGAGGGGGAGTGGGTACGCAGTATTTT. This gives the protein CASSLLAGGGVGTQYF. This chain connects TRBV7-2 to TRBJ2-3; TRBD2 matches 11 bases. The J segment lost 8 bases and the V segment lost 5 bases, leaving 12 bases of the junction unmatched. The CDR3 loop spans 16 amino acids. The V gene's germline CDR1 is SGHTA and CDR2 FQGNSA.

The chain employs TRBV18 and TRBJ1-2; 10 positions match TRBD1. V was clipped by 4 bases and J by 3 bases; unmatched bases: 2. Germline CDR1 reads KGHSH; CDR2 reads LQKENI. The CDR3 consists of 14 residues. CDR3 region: CASSRDRGDYGYTF. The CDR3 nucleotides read TGTGCCAGCTCACGGGACAGGGGTGACTATGGCTACACCTTC. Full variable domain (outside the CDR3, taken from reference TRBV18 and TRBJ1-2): NAGVMQNPRHLVRRRGQEARLRCSPMKGHSHVYWYRQLPEEGLKFMVYLQKENIIDESGMPKERFSAEFPKEGPSILRIQQVVRGDSAAYFCASSRDRGDYGYTFGSGTRLTVV.

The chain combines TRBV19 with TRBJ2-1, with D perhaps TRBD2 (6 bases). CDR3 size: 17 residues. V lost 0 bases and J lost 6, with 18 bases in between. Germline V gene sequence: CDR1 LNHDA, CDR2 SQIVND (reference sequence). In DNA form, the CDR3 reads TGTGCCAGTAGTATAGACTTCGCGGGATGGGCCAGCAATGAGCAGTTCTTC. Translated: CASSIDFAGWASNEQFF.

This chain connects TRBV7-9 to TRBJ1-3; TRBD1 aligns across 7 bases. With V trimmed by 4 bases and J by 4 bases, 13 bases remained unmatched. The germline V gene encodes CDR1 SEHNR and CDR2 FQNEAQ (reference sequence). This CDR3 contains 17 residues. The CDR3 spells CASSSRTGVVGGNTIYF. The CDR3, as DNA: TGTGCCAGCAGCTCGCGAACAGGGGTCGTCGGCGGAAACACCATATATTTT.

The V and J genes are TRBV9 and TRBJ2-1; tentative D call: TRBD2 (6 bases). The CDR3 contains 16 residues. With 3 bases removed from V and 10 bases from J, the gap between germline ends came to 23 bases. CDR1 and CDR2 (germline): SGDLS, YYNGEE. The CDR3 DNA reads TGTGCCAGCAGCGAACGGGACTCCCGCCGGAAGGGCGAGCAGTTCTTC. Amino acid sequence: CASSERDSRRKGEQFF.

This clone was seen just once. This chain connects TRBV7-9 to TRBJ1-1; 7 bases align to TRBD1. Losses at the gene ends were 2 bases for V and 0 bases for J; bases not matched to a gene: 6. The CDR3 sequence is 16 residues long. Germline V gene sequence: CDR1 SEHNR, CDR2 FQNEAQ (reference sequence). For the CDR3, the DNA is TGTGCCAGCAGCTTATCAACGACAGGGTTGAACACTGAAGCTTTCTTT. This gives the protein CASSLSTTGLNTEAFF.

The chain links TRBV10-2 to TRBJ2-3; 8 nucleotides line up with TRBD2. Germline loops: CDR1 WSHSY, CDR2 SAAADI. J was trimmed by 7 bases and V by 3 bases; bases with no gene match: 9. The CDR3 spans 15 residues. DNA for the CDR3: TGCGCCAGCAGTGATTTGCGGGAGGATGGAAATACGCAGTATTTT. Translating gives CASSDLREDGNTQYF.

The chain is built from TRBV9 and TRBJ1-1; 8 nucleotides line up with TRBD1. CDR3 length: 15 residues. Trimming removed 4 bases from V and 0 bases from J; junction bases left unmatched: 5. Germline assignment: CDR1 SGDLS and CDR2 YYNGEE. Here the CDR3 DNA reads TGTGCCAGCAGCTCGCAGGGGGCGGTGAACACTGAAGCTTTCTTT. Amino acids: CASSSQGAVNTEAFF.

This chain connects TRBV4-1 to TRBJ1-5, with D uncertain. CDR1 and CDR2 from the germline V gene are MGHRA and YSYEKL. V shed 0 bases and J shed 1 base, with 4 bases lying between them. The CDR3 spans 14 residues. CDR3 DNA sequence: TGCGCCAGCAGCCAAGATCCGAGCAATCAGCCCCAGCATTTT. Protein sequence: CASSQDPSNQPQHF.

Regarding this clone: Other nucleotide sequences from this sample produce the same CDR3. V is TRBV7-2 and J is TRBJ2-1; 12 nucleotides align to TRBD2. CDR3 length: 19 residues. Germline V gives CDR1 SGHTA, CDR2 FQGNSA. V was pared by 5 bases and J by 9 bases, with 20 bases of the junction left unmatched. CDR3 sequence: CASSPNGLAGGLRVSEQFF. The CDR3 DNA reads TGTGCCAGCAGCCCTAACGGGCTAGCGGGAGGGCTGCGGGTGAGTGAGCAGTTCTTC.

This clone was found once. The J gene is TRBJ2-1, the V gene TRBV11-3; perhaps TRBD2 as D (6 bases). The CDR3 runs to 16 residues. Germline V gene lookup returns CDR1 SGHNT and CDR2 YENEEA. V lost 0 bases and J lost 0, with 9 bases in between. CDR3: CASSLEAGVSYNEQFF. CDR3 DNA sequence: TGTGCCAGCAGCTTAGAAGCGGGCGTCTCCTACAATGAGCAGTTCTTC.

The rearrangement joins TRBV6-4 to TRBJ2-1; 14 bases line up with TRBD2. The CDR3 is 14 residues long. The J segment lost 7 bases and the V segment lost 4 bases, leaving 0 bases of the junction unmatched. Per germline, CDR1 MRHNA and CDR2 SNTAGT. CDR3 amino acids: CASSGLAGGNEQFF. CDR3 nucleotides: TGTGCCAGCAGTGGACTAGCGGGGGGGAATGAGCAGTTCTTC.

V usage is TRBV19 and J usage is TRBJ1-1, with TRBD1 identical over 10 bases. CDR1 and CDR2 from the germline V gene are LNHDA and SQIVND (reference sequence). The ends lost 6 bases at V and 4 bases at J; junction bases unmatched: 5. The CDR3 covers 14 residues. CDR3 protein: CASSPRTGGTEAFF. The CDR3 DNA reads TGTGCCAGTAGCCCCCGGACAGGGGGCACTGAAGCTTTCTTT.

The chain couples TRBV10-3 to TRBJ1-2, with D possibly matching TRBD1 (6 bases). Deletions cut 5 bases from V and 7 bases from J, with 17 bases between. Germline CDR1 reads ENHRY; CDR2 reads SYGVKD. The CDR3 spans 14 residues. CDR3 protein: CAISPEGVGSGYTF. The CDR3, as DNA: TGTGCCATCAGTCCCGAGGGGGTGGGCTCTGGCTACACCTTC.

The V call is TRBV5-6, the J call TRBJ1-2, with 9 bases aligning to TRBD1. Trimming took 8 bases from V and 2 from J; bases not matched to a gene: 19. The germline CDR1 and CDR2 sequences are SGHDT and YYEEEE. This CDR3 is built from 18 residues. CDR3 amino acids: CASSGGTGGWTPNYGYTF. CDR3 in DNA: TGTGCCAGTTCTGGGGGCACAGGGGGCTGGACTCCAAACTATGGCTACACCTTC.

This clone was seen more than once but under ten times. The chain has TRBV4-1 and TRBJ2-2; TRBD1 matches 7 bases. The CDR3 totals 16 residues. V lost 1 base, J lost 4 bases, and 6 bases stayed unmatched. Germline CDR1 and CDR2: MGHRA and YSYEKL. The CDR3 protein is CASSQGDSLLTGELFF. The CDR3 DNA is TGCGCCAGCAGCCAAGGGGACAGCCTACTCACCGGGGAGCTGTTTTTT.

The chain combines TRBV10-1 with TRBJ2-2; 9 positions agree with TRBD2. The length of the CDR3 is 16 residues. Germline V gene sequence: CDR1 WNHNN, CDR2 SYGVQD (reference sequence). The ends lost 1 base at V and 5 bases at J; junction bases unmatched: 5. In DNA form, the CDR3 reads TGCGCCAGCAGTGAGTTCCCCGCGGGGGGGACCGGGGAGCTGTTTTTT. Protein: CASSEFPAGGTGELFF.

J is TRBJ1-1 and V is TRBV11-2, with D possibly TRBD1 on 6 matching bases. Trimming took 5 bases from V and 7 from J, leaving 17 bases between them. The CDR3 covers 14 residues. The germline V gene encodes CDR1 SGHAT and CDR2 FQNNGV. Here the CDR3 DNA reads TGTGCCAGCAGCCCCACTATTATGACAGGTGAAGCTTTCTTT. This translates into CASSPTIMTGEAFF.

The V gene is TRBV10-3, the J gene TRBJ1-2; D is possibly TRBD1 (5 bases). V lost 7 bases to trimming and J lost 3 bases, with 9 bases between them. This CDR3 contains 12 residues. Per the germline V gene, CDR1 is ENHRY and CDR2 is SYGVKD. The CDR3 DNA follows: TGTGCCATCAAGGGAGGGGACTATGGCTACACCTTC. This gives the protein CAIKGGDYGYTF.